Shown below are 20 T cell receptor beta chains from a single sample sequenced in a study of blood T cell repertoires in COVID-19. Some clones are missing from TCRdb's copy, which holds only in-frame ones; the method was immunoSEQ multiplex PCR. This sample carries around 620,000 clones, approximately 90% of them seen once, and the ten largest clones take under 0.3%. Sequencing used peripheral blood. The source is a woman aged 18-29 years with acute or convalescent COVID-19.

The chain carries TRBV5-1 and TRBJ2-7; TRBD1 might be the D (5 bases). V was pared by 0 bases and J by 5 bases, with 15 bases between. From germline, CDR1 is SGHRS and CDR2 YFSETQ. The CDR3 runs 15 residues. The CDR3 is CASSLVPVGAHEQYF. The DNA for the CDR3 is TGCGCCAGCAGCTTGGTTCCGGTAGGGGCCCACGAGCAGTACTTC.

For the CDR3, the DNA is TGCGCCAGCAGCCCCTCTTCCCCCCGTCGGGACGAGCAGTACTTC. Protein product: CASSPSSPRRDEQYF. The chain carries TRBV5-1 and TRBJ2-7; D not certain. V lost 4 bases to trimming and J lost 5 bases, with 19 bases between them. CDR3 size: 15 residues. Germline CDR1 is SGHRS and CDR2 is YFSETQ. The full variable domain, rest sourced from reference TRBV5-1 and TRBJ2-7, is KAGVTQTPRYLIKTRGQQVTLSCSPISGHRSVSWYQQTPGQGLQFLFEYFSETQRNKGNFPGRFSGRQFSNSRSEMNVSTLELGDSALYLCASSPSSPRRDEQYFGPGTRLTVT.

The rearrangement uses TRBV4-2 and TRBJ2-7; D remains ambiguous. The CDR3 loop spans 14 amino acids. Germline values: CDR1 LGHNA, CDR2 YNFKEQ. The V end lost 1 base, the J end lost 3 bases, and 10 bases lay between the germline ends. DNA of the CDR3: TGTGCCAGCAGCCAAGGCCCGCGCGACTACGAGCAGTACTTC. Translation gives CASSQGPRDYEQYF.

J is TRBJ2-1 and V is TRBV5-1; 11 bases align to TRBD2. V gave up 4 bases and J gave up 5 bases; unmatched junction bases: 8. CDR1 SGHRS and CDR2 YFSETQ come from the germline V gene. The CDR3 contains 16 residues. Here the CDR3 DNA reads TGCGCCAGCAGCCGTCCGGGACTAGCGGTAGACAATGAGCAGTTCTTC. This translates into CASSRPGLAVDNEQFF.

The chain is built from TRBV27 and TRBJ1-4; D is undetermined. V lost 5 bases to trimming and J lost 7 bases, with 23 bases between them. This CDR3 is 17 amino acids long. Germline values: CDR1 MNHEY, CDR2 SMNVEV (reference sequence). CDR3: CASSTLTRQPEGEKLFF. CDR3 nucleotide sequence: TGTGCCAGCAGTACACTCACCAGGCAGCCGGAGGGTGAAAAACTGTTTTTT.

This clone was counted once. The CDR3 sequence: CASTRGGNTIYF. The DNA for the CDR3 is TGTGCCTCGACCCGGGGAGGAAACACCATATATTTT. V gene TRBV30 combines with J gene TRBJ1-3, with D unclear. V was pared by 7 bases and J by 4 bases, with 11 bases between. This CDR3 spans 12 amino acids. Germline assignment: CDR1 GTSNPN and CDR2 SVGIG (reference sequence).

The chain combines TRBV25-1 with TRBJ1-1; D unresolved. The CDR3 is 14 residues long. V was cut by 7 bases and J by 3 bases, with 15 bases left in between. Germline loops: CDR1 MGHDK, CDR2 SYGVNS. The CDR3 is CASTLGGLHTEAFF. Written as DNA, the CDR3 is TGTGCCAGCACTCTCGGCGGGTTACACACTGAAGCTTTCTTT.

CDR3 sequence reads: CASSTGRNIQYF. The CDR3, as DNA: TGTGCCAGCAGTACAGGGCGGAACATTCAGTACTTC. The gene calls are TRBV12-3 or TRBV12-4 and TRBJ2-4, with a tentative D call TRBD1 (6 bases). V shed 5 bases and J shed 7 bases, with 9 bases lying between them. This CDR3 has 12 residues.

The chain joins TRBV9 to TRBJ2-3, with D perhaps matching TRBD2 (6 bases). Trimming cost V 0 bases and J 5 bases, with 22 bases left between them. Germline assignment: CDR1 SGDLS and CDR2 YYNGEE. The CDR3 has 18 residues. The CDR3 spells CASSVDPLDSRGRDTQYF. CDR3 in DNA: TGTGCCAGCAGCGTAGACCCCCTCGACTCGCGGGGTAGAGATACGCAGTATTTT.

The V and J genes are TRBV7-6 and TRBJ1-5, with D perhaps TRBD1 (6 bases). The length of the CDR3 is 16 residues. Trimming took off 5 bases at V and 0 bases at J, with 14 bases between the two ends. Germline-derived CDR1 and CDR2 are SGHVS and FNYEAQ. CDR3 sequence: CASSAQQGPSNQPQHF. Written as DNA, the CDR3 is TGTGCCAGCAGCGCCCAACAGGGCCCTAGCAATCAGCCCCAGCATTTT.

This chain links TRBV10-3 with TRBJ2-7; 8 positions match TRBD2. The J segment lost 6 bases and the V segment lost 4 bases, leaving 2 bases of the junction unmatched. In germline, CDR1 is ENHRY, CDR2 SYGVKD. The CDR3 consists of 12 residues. CDR3 loop: CAISAGGFEQYF. The CDR3 DNA reads TGTGCCATCAGTGCGGGGGGGTTCGAGCAGTACTTC.

The chain carries TRBV19 and TRBJ1-1; TRBD1 aligns across 10 bases. Trimming cost V 3 bases and J 7 bases; bases outside gene matches: 2. Germline CDR1 is LNHDA and CDR2 is SQIVND (reference sequence). The CDR3 spans 13 residues. CDR3 DNA: TGTGCCAGTAGTATGGACAGGGGGGTTGAAGCTTTCTTT. This sequence encodes CASSMDRGVEAFF.

V gene TRBV28 combines with J gene TRBJ1-1; D unclear. In germline, CDR1 is MDHEN, CDR2 SYDVKM. This CDR3 has 14 amino acids. Deletions cut 3 bases from V and 5 bases from J, with 13 bases between. The CDR3: CASSLSPGRTEAFF. The DNA of the CDR3 is TGTGCCAGCAGTTTGTCCCCCGGGAGAACTGAAGCTTTCTTT.

The chain links TRBV21-1 to TRBJ1-1; TRBD1 reflects the table's D call only, with no check against the DNA. TRBV21-1 is annotated as a pseudogene. The CDR3 runs to 14 residues. CDR3 coding DNA: TGTGCCAGCAGCGACAGGGCCTCCGACACTGAAGCTTTCTTT. It is translated as CASSDRASDTEAFF.

This chain links TRBV7-8 with TRBJ1-5; D remains unclear. The CDR3 has 14 residues. CDR1 and CDR2 (germline): SGHVS, FQNEAQ. V dropped 5 bases and J dropped 3 bases, with 11 bases sitting between them. CDR3 bases: TGTGCCAGCAGCCCAGGATCCATCAATCAGCCCCAGCATTTT. Its translation: CASSPGSINQPQHF.

This rearrangement joins TRBV15 to TRBJ1-2, with 7 bases that match TRBD1. V was clipped by 3 bases and J by 4 bases; unmatched bases: 8. Germline loops: CDR1 LNHNV, CDR2 YYDKDF (reference sequence). This CDR3 comprises 15 residues. The CDR3 DNA reads TGTGCCACCAGCAGGGAGGACAGGTTTGGCTATGGCTACACCTTC. This sequence encodes CATSREDRFGYGYTF.

The chain carries TRBV2 and TRBJ2-2, with TRBD1 matching over 9 bases. This CDR3 is 16 amino acids long. The V gene end was trimmed by 11 bases and the J gene end by 7 bases; junction bases not matched to a gene: 17. The germline gives CDR1 SNHLY, CDR2 FYNNEI. As DNA, the CDR3 is TGTGCCGGGGCGGGACACGGACAGGGGATTGACGGGGAGCTGTTTTTT. This translates into CAGAGHGQGIDGELFF.

Written as DNA, the CDR3 is TGTGCCAGCAGTGAAGAGGTCGGGGGAAGTGGCACAGATACGCAGTATTTT. This codes for CASSEEVGGSGTDTQYF. The chain carries TRBV6-1 and TRBJ2-3; tentative D call: TRBD2 (6 bases). Trimming stripped 1 base from V and 1 base from J, with 15 bases between. Germline values: CDR1 MNHNS, CDR2 SASEGT. The CDR3 consists of 17 residues.

The V and J genes are TRBV19 and TRBJ1-3; 9 nucleotides match TRBD1. The CDR3 length is 14 residues. Losses at the gene ends were 10 bases for V and 1 base for J; bases not matched to a gene: 5. Germline assignment: CDR1 LNHDA and CDR2 SQIVND (reference sequence). The CDR3 DNA reads as TGTGCCACCACAGGGGGCTGGTCTGGAAACACCATATATTTT. Translation: CATTGGWSGNTIYF.

The chain links TRBV28 to TRBJ2-6; TRBD2 matches 8 bases. This CDR3 has 16 amino acids. The J segment lost 0 bases and the V segment lost 6 bases, leaving 4 bases of the junction unmatched. Looked up from germline, CDR1 is MDHEN and CDR2 is SYDVKM. CDR3 region: CASRGGGNSGANVLTF. CDR3 nucleotide sequence: TGTGCCAGCAGGGGCGGGGGGAACTCTGGGGCCAACGTCCTGACTTTC.